Below are 27 T cell receptor beta chains sequenced from a single sample in a study of blood T cell repertoires in COVID-19. TCRdb keeps only in-frame clones here, not all; method: immunoSEQ multiplex PCR. The repertoire holds 250,000 to 350,000 clones, approximately 90% seen once, with over 6% in the top ten. Input material: peripheral blood. The receptors here all came from a woman in her 30s who had recovered from COVID-19.

V is TRBV28 and J is TRBJ1-3; a weak D match, TRBD1 (5 bases). Germline V gene data show CDR1 as MDHEN and CDR2 as SYDVKM. Trimming removed 3 bases at V and 0 bases at J, with 12 bases between. This CDR3 is built from 16 residues. The CDR3 reads CASSFRVTASGNTIYF. For the CDR3, the DNA is TGTGCCAGCAGTTTCAGGGTTACGGCCTCTGGAAACACCATATATTTT.

The chain is built from TRBV2 and TRBJ2-7, with TRBD1 identical over 9 bases. The length of the CDR3 is 14 residues. Germline lookup yields CDR1 SNHLY and CDR2 FYNNEI. J was trimmed by 3 bases and V by 4 bases; bases with no gene match: 4. The CDR3 sequence is CASSVSDRGYEQYF. DNA for the CDR3: TGTGCCAGCAGTGTCTCGGACAGGGGCTACGAGCAGTACTTC. The entire variable domain, with the rest obtained from reference TRBV2 and TRBJ2-7, is as follows: EPEVTQTPSHQVTQMGQEVILRCVPISNHLYFYWYRQILGQKVEFLVSFYNNEISEKSEIFDDQFSVERPDGSNFTLKIRSTKLEDSAMYFCASSVSDRGYEQYFGPGTRLTVT.

V usage is TRBV6-2 or TRBV6-3 and J usage is TRBJ2-7; TRBD1 matches 7 bases. Germline V gives CDR1 MNHEY, CDR2 SVGEGT. This CDR3 is built from 14 residues. V shed 5 bases, J shed 3 bases, and the junction held 7 bases outside the gene matches. The CDR3 DNA reads TGTGCCAGCAGTGGACTCCGGGACAGCTACGAGCAGTACTTC. The encoded protein is CASSGLRDSYEQYF.

J is TRBJ2-7 and V is TRBV10-3; 7 bases are a match to TRBD1. V shed 3 bases, J shed 5 bases, and the junction held 7 bases outside the gene matches. Germline CDR1 ENHRY, CDR2 SYGVKD. The CDR3 has 14 amino acids. The CDR3 reads CAISDVTGTDEQYF. The CDR3 nucleotides read TGTGCCATCAGTGACGTGACAGGGACGGACGAGCAGTACTTC.

This sequence joins TRBV4-1 and TRBJ1-1; D may be TRBD1 (5 bases). Germline CDR1 reads MGHRA; CDR2 reads YSYEKL. Between the trimmed V and J ends, which lost 7 bases and 2 bases, there was a span of 20 bases. The CDR3 has 16 residues. The CDR3 DNA reads TGCGCCAGCACCCCGCCCCGGGGGTGGGGAAACACTGAAGCTTTCTTT. It yields the protein CASTPPRGWGNTEAFF.

The chain combines TRBV3-1 (or the pseudogene TRBV3-2) with TRBJ2-3, with TRBD2 matching 11 bases. The germline V gene encodes CDR1 LGHDT and CDR2 YNNKEL (reference sequence). V shed 1 base and J 3 bases; nucleotides not matched to a gene: 9. The CDR3 loop spans 18 amino acids. In DNA form, the CDR3 reads TGTGCCAGCAGCCAAGTAGGATTAGCGGGGGGGCAAACAGATACGCAGTATTTT. It specifies CASSQVGLAGGQTDTQYF.

The chain uses TRBV6-5 and TRBJ2-2; possibly TRBD1 for D (7 bases). The CDR3 runs 15 residues. Germline CDR1 and CDR2: MNHEY and SVGAGI. V was cut by 0 bases and J by 6 bases, with 11 bases left in between. The chain's CDR3 is CASSYSGRGAGELFF. In DNA, the CDR3 is TGTGCCAGCAGTTACTCGGGCAGGGGGGCCGGGGAGCTGTTTTTT.

With regard to this clone: Other DNA variants within this sample encode the same CDR3. V is TRBV2 and J is TRBJ2-5; weak D call: TRBD1 (6 bases). Deletions cut 6 bases from V and 4 bases from J, with 12 bases between. Germline V CDR1 and CDR2: SNHLY, FYNNEI. CDR3 length: 13 amino acids. CDR3 in amino acids: CASRAGAAETQYF. In nucleotides, the CDR3 is TGTGCCAGCAGAGCAGGGGCCGCAGAGACCCAGTACTTC. Full variable domain (missing parts from reference TRBV2 and TRBJ2-5): EPEVTQTPSHQVTQMGQEVILRCVPISNHLYFYWYRQILGQKVEFLVSFYNNEISEKSEIFDDQFSVERPDGSNFTLKIRSTKLEDSAMYFCASRAGAAETQYFGPGTRLLVL.

This clone was observed a handful of times. The V gene is TRBV5-6, the J gene TRBJ2-2; 7 bases line up with TRBD1. Germline lookup yields CDR1 SGHDT and CDR2 YYEEEE. CDR3 length: 16 amino acids. J was trimmed by 5 bases and V by 4 bases; bases with no gene match: 11. In DNA form, the CDR3 reads TGTGCCAGCAGCCAGAAGACAGGGTTTGGGACCGGGGAGCTGTTTTTT. Protein sequence: CASSQKTGFGTGELFF.

The chain carries TRBV10-2 and TRBJ2-1; D is perhaps TRBD2 (5 bases). Germline V gene lookup returns CDR1 WSHSY and CDR2 SAAADI. The CDR3 is made up of 14 amino acids. V was clipped by 3 bases and J by 4 bases, with 10 bases between them. CDR3 nucleotide sequence: TGCGCCAGCAGTGACCAGCGGAGATACAATGAGCAGTTCTTC. Its protein product is CASSDQRRYNEQFF.

The CDR3 coding sequence is TGTGCCAGCAGCAAAGACAGTGTCCACAATGAGCAGTTCTTC. As protein: CASSKDSVHNEQFF. The chain carries TRBV25-1 and TRBJ2-1; D might be TRBD1 (5 bases). Deletions cut 6 bases from V and 5 bases from J, with 14 bases between. Germline V lookup: CDR1 MGHDK, CDR2 SYGVNS. The CDR3 loop spans 14 amino acids.

The J gene is TRBJ1-4, the V gene TRBV15; a possible D gene is TRBD1 (5 bases). CDR1 is LNHNV and CDR2 is YYDKDF in the germline V gene (reference sequence). This CDR3 has 17 amino acids. Trimming took off 8 bases at V and 6 bases at J, with 25 bases between the two ends. CDR3 in amino acids: CATRPEGEGIRDEKLFF. For the CDR3, the DNA is TGTGCCACCCGTCCGGAGGGCGAGGGGATTCGGGATGAAAAACTGTTTTTT.

The V gene is TRBV4-1, the J gene TRBJ1-1; D is possibly TRBD1 (6 bases). Germline V gives CDR1 MGHRA, CDR2 YSYEKL. This CDR3 region has 14 residues. V shed 2 bases and J shed 8 bases, with 15 bases lying between them. The CDR3 sequence: CASSQRERTDEAFF. DNA for the CDR3: TGCGCCAGCAGCCAAAGAGAGAGGACAGACGAAGCTTTCTTT.

This chain links TRBV7-9 with TRBJ2-3, with TRBD1 matching over 8 bases. V was pared by 5 bases and J by 2 bases, with 18 bases of the junction left unmatched. Germline V lookup: CDR1 SEHNR, CDR2 FQNEAQ (reference sequence). The CDR3 has 19 residues. The CDR3: CASSPRTGWSPTVTDTQYF. CDR3 sequence (DNA): TGTGCCAGCAGCCCGCGGACAGGGTGGTCCCCCACAGTCACAGATACGCAGTATTTT.

As for this clone: An end of the junction does not agree with germline; a read error may underlie this. The chain links TRBV7-2 to TRBJ2-1; 11 positions agree with TRBD2. Germline V CDR1 and CDR2: SGHTA, FQGNSA. The CDR3 totals 13 residues. CDR3 in amino acids: CASSLALAGARVF. The DNA for the CDR3 is TGTGCCAGCAGCTTAGCACTAGCGGGGGCGCGGGTCTTC.

The chain has TRBV5-6 and TRBJ1-2; D remains unclear. The CDR3 is 14 amino acids. In germline, CDR1 is SGHDT, CDR2 YYEEEE. Trimming stripped 2 bases from V and 4 bases from J, with 12 bases between. CDR3 sequence: CASSLGSDLYGYTF. The CDR3 DNA is TGTGCCAGCAGCTTAGGGAGCGATCTCTATGGCTACACCTTC.

A single count supports this clone. The J gene is TRBJ2-3, the V gene TRBV6-5; 7 nucleotides match TRBD2. The length of the CDR3 is 13 residues. Germline assignment: CDR1 MNHEY and CDR2 SVGAGI. V was clipped by 5 bases and J by 4 bases; unmatched bases: 3. The CDR3 region has the DNA TGTGCCAGCAGTAGCGGGGAAGCAGATACGCAGTATTTT. Translated, it gives CASSSGEADTQYF.

The chain is built from TRBV5-1 and TRBJ1-5; the match to TRBD1 covers 9 bases. The trim removed 3 bases at V and 7 bases at J, leaving 5 bases unmatched. The CDR3 covers 14 residues. Germline-derived CDR1 and CDR2 are SGHRS and YFSETQ. CDR3 residues: CASSSTGGEQPQHF. CDR3 DNA sequence: TGCGCCAGCAGCTCGACAGGGGGAGAACAGCCCCAGCATTTT. Full variable domain (rest looked up from reference TRBV5-1 and TRBJ1-5): KAGVTQTPRYLIKTRGQQVTLSCSPISGHRSVSWYQQTPGQGLQFLFEYFSETQRNKGNFPGRFSGRQFSNSRSEMNVSTLELGDSALYLCASSSTGGEQPQHFGDGTRLSIL.

The chain links TRBV10-3 to TRBJ2-1, with TRBD1 matching 9 bases. Germline V gives CDR1 ENHRY, CDR2 SYGVKD. The CDR3 loop spans 14 amino acids. The V gene end was trimmed by 11 bases and the J gene end by 4 bases; junction bases not matched to a gene: 9. CDR3 coding DNA: TGTGCCGCGAAGAAGGACAGGGGATACAATGAGCAGTTCTTC. Translation gives CAAKKDRGYNEQFF.

V is TRBV7-3 and J is TRBJ1-2; 7 bases align to TRBD1. Germline V lookup: CDR1 SGHTA, CDR2 FQGTGA. The CDR3 spans 15 residues. V lost 1 base, J lost 4 bases, and 6 bases stayed unmatched. CDR3 bases: TGTGCCAGCAGCTTAATTCAGGGGGTTGGCTATGGCTACACCTTC. This codes for CASSLIQGVGYGYTF.

This chain joins TRBV27 and TRBJ2-1; 7 bases fit TRBD2. CDR3 length equals 14 residues. The germline V gene encodes CDR1 MNHEY and CDR2 SMNVEV (reference sequence). The trim removed 4 bases at V and 15 bases at J, leaving 15 bases unmatched. In nucleotides, the CDR3 is TGTGCCAGCAGTTCCTGGCAGGGAGGGAACCCCCGGTTCTTC. Translation gives CASSSWQGGNPRFF.

This rearrangement joins TRBV5-1 to TRBJ2-1, with 11 bases lining up with TRBD2. CDR1 is SGHRS, CDR2 YFSETQ, per germline. V gave up 2 bases and J gave up 9 bases; unmatched junction bases: 4. The CDR3 runs to 14 residues. DNA of the CDR3: TGCGCCAGCAGCTTTGGGACTAGCGGTATTGAGCAGTTCTTC. Translated, it gives CASSFGTSGIEQFF.

This sequence joins TRBV5-6 and TRBJ2-7; 7 bases agree with TRBD2. The V gene's germline CDR1 is SGHDT and CDR2 YYEEEE. V was clipped by 0 bases and J by 4 bases; unmatched bases: 7. This CDR3 is built from 15 residues. The CDR3 DNA reads as TGTGCCAGCAGCTTGGTAACGGGCGGGAGATACGAGCAGTACTTC. Residues: CASSLVTGGRYEQYF.

V usage is TRBV19 and J usage is TRBJ2-1; D is unresolved. V was trimmed by 5 bases and J by 3 bases, leaving 5 bases between them. Germline lookup yields CDR1 LNHDA and CDR2 SQIVND (reference sequence). CDR3 size: 12 residues. Written as DNA, the CDR3 is TGTGCCAGTAGTCCAGGCTACAATGAGCAGTTCTTC. Translated, it gives CASSPGYNEQFF.

Comment on this clone: The same CDR3 can be traced to other DNA sequences in this sample. The J gene is TRBJ1-2, the V gene TRBV28; TRBD1 might be the D (6 bases). CDR3 length: 13 residues. Germline CDR1 reads MDHEN; CDR2 reads SYDVKM. V was clipped by 0 bases and J by 5 bases, with 7 bases between them. In DNA form, the CDR3 reads TGTGCCAGCAGTTTATGGGGGGCGTATGGCTACACCTTC. As protein: CASSLWGAYGYTF.

The chain employs TRBV18 and TRBJ1-6; 11 bases are a match to TRBD1. This CDR3 contains 17 residues. V was pared by 2 bases and J by 3 bases, with 3 bases of the junction left unmatched. The germline gives CDR1 KGHSH, CDR2 LQKENI. Written as DNA, the CDR3 is TGTGCCAGCTCACCAAGGACAGGGGGCATCTATAATTCACCCCTCCACTTT. This encodes CASSPRTGGIYNSPLHF.

In DNA, the CDR3 is TGTGCCAGCAGCCAACAAGCCATCACTAGCACTCGCGAGCAGTACTTC. This translates into CASSQQAITSTREQYF. This sequence joins TRBV7-8 and TRBJ2-7; D might be TRBD2 (6 bases). CDR1 and CDR2 from the germline V gene are SGHVS and FQNEAQ. Trimming removed 5 bases from V and 6 bases from J, with 23 bases in between. This CDR3 region has 16 residues.